The entry below describes one T cell receptor (beta chain). Its antigen is undetermined. This sample was included in a study of T cells after yellow fever vaccination. Study-level results: Contaminating bulk clonotypes could be abundant in FACS-sorted repertoires. Detected again after the booster were most primary-vaccination clones, at about 96% CD4 and about 89% CD8.

The CDR3 loop spans 15 amino acids. Germline V lookup: CDR1 KGHSH, CDR2 LQKENI. Trimming removed 1 base from V and 3 bases from J, with 7 bases in between. 5'RACE template switching added a universal primer site and UMIs to TCR cDNA. TCRdb independently ran MiXCR on the 5' RACE reads; one entry per CDR3 protein. This table has about 300,000 distinct CDR3 sequences, approximately 10% appearing once. The rearrangement joins TRBV18 to TRBJ1-6, with D possibly TRBD1 on 5 matching bases. This TCR derives from a man younger than 35 who received the YFV17D yellow fever vaccine. The material was CD4+ T cells sorted from PBMCs, obtained 5 days after the yellow fever booster vaccination. The CDR3 nucleotides read TGTGCCAGCTCACCACTTGACAGCTATAATTCACCCCTCCACTTT. It specifies CASSPLDSYNSPLHF.